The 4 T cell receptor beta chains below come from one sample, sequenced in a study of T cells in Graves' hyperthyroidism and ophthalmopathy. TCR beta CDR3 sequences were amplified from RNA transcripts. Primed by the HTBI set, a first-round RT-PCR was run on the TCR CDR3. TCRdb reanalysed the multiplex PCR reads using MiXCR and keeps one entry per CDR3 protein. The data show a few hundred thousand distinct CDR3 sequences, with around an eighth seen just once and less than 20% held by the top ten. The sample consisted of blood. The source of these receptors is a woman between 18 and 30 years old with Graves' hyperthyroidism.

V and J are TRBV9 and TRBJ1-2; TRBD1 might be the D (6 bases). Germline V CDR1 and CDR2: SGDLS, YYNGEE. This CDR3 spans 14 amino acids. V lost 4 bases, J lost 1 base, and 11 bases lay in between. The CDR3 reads CASSTQGGNYGYTF. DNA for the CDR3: TGTGCCAGCAGCACGCAAGGGGGTAACTATGGCTACACCTTC.

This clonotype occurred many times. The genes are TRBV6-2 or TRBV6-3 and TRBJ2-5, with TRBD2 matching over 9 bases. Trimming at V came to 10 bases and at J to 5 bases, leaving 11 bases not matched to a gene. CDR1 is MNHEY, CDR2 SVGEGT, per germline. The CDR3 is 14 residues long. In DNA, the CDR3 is TGTGCCACCCAACTAGCGGGTAATCGGGAGACCCAGTACTTC. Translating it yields CATQLAGNRETQYF.

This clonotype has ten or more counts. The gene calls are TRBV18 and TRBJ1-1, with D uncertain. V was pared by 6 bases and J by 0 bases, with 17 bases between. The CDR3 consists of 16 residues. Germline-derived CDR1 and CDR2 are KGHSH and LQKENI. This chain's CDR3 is CASSGTVGAMNTEAFF. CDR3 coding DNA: TGTGCCAGCTCCGGAACGGTGGGAGCCATGAACACTGAAGCTTTCTTT.

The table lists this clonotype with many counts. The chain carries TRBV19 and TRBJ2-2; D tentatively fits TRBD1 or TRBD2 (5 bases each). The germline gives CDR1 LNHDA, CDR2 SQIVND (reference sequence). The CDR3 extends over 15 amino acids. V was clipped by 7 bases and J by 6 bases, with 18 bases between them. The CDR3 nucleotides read TGTGCCAGTACCGTAGGGACGGCGATTGCCGGGGAGCTGTTTTTT. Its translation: CASTVGTAIAGELFF.